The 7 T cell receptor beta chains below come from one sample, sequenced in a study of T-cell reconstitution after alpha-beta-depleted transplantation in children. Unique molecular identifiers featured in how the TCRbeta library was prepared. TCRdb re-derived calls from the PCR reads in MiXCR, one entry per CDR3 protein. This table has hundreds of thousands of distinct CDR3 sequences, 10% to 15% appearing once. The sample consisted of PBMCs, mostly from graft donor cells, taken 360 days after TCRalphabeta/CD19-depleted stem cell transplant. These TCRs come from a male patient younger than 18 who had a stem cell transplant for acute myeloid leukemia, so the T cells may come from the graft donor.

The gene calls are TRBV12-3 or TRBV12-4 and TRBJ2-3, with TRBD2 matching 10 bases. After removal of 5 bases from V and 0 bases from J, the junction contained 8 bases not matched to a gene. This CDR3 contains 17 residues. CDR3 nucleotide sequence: TGTGCCAGCAGTCTCTCCTTGACTAGCGGGAGCACAGATACGCAGTATTTT. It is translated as CASSLSLTSGSTDTQYF.

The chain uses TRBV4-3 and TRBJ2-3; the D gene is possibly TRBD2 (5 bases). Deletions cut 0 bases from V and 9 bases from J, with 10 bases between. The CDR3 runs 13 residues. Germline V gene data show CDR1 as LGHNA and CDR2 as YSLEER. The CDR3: CASSQDRPGTQYF. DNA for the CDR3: TGCGCCAGCAGCCAAGATAGGCCGGGAACGCAGTATTTT.

CDR3 amino acids: CASSVRSGRAFSEQYF. CDR3 sequence (DNA): TGTGCCAGCAGCGTACGTAGCGGGAGGGCCTTTTCCGAGCAGTACTTC. The chain recombines TRBV9 with TRBJ2-7; TRBD2 agrees at 11 bases. Trimming cost V 1 base and J 6 bases; bases outside gene matches: 9. CDR1 SGDLS and CDR2 YYNGEE come from the germline V gene. This CDR3 is 16 amino acids long.

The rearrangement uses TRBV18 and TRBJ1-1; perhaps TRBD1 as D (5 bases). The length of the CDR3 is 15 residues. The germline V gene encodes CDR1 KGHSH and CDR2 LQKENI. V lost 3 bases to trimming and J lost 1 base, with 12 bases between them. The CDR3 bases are TGTGCCAGCTCACCGTTTGTGGGGGGGAACACTGAAGCTTTCTTT. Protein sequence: CASSPFVGGNTEAFF.

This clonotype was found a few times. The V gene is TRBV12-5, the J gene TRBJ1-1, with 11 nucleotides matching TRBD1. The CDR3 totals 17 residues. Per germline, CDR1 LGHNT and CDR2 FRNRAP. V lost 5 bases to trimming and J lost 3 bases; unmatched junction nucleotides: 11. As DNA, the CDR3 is TGTGCTAGTGGTCTACAGACCGGGACAGGGGGGGACACTGAAGCTTTCTTT. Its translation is CASGLQTGTGGDTEAFF.

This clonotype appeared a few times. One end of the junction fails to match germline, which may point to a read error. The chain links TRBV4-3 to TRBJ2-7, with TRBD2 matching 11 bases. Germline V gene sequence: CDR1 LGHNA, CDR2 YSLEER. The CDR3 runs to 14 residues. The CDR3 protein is CASSPGLAVLPLRF. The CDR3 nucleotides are TGCGCCAGCAGCCCGGGACTAGCGGTCCTACCCCTGCGCTTC.

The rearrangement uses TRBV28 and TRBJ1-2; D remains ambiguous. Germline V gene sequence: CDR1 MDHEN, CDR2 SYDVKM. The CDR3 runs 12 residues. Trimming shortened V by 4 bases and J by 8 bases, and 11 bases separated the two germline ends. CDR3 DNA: TGTGCCAGCAGTTCCGATCTGGGCGGCTACACCTTC. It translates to CASSSDLGGYTF.